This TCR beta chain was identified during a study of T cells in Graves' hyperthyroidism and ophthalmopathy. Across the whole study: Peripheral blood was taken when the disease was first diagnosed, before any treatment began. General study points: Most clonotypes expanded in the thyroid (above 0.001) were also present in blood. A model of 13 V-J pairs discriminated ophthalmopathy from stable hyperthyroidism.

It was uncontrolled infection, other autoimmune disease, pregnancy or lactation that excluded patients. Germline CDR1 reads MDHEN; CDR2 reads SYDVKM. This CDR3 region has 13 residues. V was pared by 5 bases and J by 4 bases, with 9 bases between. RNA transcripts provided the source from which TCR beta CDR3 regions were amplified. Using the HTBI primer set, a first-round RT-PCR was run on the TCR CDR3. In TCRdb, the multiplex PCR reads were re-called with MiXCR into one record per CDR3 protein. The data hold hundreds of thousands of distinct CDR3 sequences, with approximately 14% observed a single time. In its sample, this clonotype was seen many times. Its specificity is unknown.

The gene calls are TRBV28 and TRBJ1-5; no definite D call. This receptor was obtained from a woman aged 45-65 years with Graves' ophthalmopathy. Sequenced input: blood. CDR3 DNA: TGTGCCAGCAGTCCACAGAATAATCAGCCCCAGCATTTT. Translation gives CASSPQNNQPQHF.